These T cell receptor beta chains were read from a single sample in a study of cytomegalovirus exposure and HLA in healthy donors. Data came from immunoSEQ multiplex PCR; TCRdb stores just in-frame clones and leaves some out. The sample has about 140,000 clones, roughly 80% seen once. Sequencing used PBMCs. These receptors were collected from a woman aged 45-59 years in good health and CMV-seropositive. Both conserved end residues are part of each CDR3. D genes are given only for firm matches. Clone size is stated in some rows and not others, as once, few, many or a class when expanded.

v_call	clone_size	d_call	j_call	cdr3_nt	cdr3_aa
TRBV6-5	NA	TRBD2	TRBJ2-7	TGTGCCAGCAGTACCATAGCGGGCAACTACGAGCAGTACTTC	CASSTIAGNYEQYF
TRBV7-2	few	NA	TRBJ1-5	TGTGCCAGCAGCTTAAGTACAGGGACTCAGCCCCAGCATTTT	CASSLSTGTQPQHF
TRBV30	NA	NA	TRBJ1-2	TGTGCCTGGAATTCACAGGAAAACTATGGCTACACCTTC	CAWNSQENYGYTF
TRBV7-3	NA	TRBD2	TRBJ2-1	TGTGCCAGCACCAGGTTTAGCGGGGGGGCCTTGGGTGAGCAGTTCTTC	CASTRFSGGALGEQFF
TRBV9	NA	TRBD2	TRBJ2-7	TGTGCCAGCAGCGTAGAAGGTAGCGGGGACGAGCAGTACTTC	CASSVEGSGDEQYF
TRBV7-6	NA	NA	TRBJ2-7	TGTGCCAGCAGCCTCCCGCAGGGCGGCGAGCAGTACTTC	CASSLPQGGEQYF
TRBV27	NA	TRBD1	TRBJ2-1	TGTGCCAGCAGTTTTGGGACAGGGGCCAGCAATGAGCAGTTCTTC	CASSFGTGASNEQFF
TRBV7-9	NA	NA	TRBJ1-4	TGTGCCAGCAGCCTCGGACAAGGGCGTGAAAAGCTGTTTTTT	CASSLGQGREKLFF
TRBV28	NA	TRBD1	TRBJ1-2	TGTGCCAGCAGTTTACATTCAGGACAGGGTGACGGCTACACCTTC	CASSLHSGQGDGYTF
TRBV9	NA	NA	TRBJ1-1	TGTGCCAGCAGCGTAGAAGCAGGGACTGAAGCTTTCTTT	CASSVEAGTEAFF
TRBV9	few	NA	TRBJ1-1	TGTGCCAGCAGCCCGGCGGGAACTGAAGCTTTCTTT	CASSPAGTEAFF